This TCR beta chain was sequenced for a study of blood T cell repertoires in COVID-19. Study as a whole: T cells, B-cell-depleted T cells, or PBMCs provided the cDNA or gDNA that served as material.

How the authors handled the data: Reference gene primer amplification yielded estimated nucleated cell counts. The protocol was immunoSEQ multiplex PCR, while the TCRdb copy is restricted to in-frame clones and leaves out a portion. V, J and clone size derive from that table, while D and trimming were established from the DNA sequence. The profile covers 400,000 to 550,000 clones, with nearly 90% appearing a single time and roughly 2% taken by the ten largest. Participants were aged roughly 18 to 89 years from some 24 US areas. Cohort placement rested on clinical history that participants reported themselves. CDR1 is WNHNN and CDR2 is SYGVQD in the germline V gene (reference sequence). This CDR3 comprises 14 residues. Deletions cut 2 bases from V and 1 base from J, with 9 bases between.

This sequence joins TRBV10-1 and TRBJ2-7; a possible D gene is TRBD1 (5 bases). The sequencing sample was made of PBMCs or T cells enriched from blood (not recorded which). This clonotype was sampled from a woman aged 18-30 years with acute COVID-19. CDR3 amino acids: CASSEDSFSYEQYF. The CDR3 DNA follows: TGCGCCAGCAGTGAGGACAGCTTTTCCTACGAGCAGTACTTC.